The 11 T cell receptor beta chains given below trace back to one sample, sequenced in a study of T-cell reconstitution after alpha-beta-depleted transplantation in children. Researchers prepared the TCRbeta library using unique molecular identifiers, the study reports. Via MiXCR, TCRdb re-called the PCR reads, giving one row per CDR3 protein. The top ten hold approximately 2.3% of the sample, which has some 75,000 distinct CDR3 sequences, approximately 7.3% seen once. The sequencing here drew on PBMCs from the stem cell graft donor, taken from the stem cell graft. Receptors were obtained from a human donor who donated a stem cell graft to a child with acute lymphoblastic leukemia.

This clonotype was recorded many times. The chain uses TRBV19 and TRBJ1-1; D not resolved. Germline V gives CDR1 LNHDA, CDR2 SQIVND (reference sequence). Deletions cut 6 bases from V and 3 bases from J, with 8 bases between. The CDR3 is 12 residues long. The DNA of the CDR3 is TGTGCCAGTAGCCTATCACACACTGAAGCTTTCTTT. Its protein product is CASSLSHTEAFF.

The rearrangement uses TRBV2 and TRBJ2-7; D call uncertain. The CDR3 length is 11 residues. Germline CDR1 SNHLY, CDR2 FYNNEI. Trimming left V 11 bases short and J 3 bases short, with 11 bases between. The CDR3 spells CAAVTIYEQYF. The CDR3 coding sequence is TGTGCCGCAGTGACAATCTACGAGCAGTACTTC.

This clonotype was seen ten or more times. The chain joins TRBV20-1 to TRBJ2-7; TRBD2 aligns across 13 bases. Trimming took 0 bases from V and 2 from J; bases not matched to a gene: 4. The CDR3 runs 16 residues. Germline V gene sequence: CDR1 DFQATT, CDR2 SNEGSKA (reference sequence). CDR3 protein: CSARDPGLAGAYEQYF. As DNA, the CDR3 is TGCAGTGCTAGAGACCCTGGACTAGCGGGGGCCTACGAGCAGTACTTC.

This clonotype has at least ten counts. V and J are TRBV11-2 and TRBJ1-1; 7 nucleotides match TRBD1. After removal of 5 bases from V and 5 bases from J, the junction contained 14 bases not matched to a gene. The CDR3 covers 16 residues. CDR1 is SGHAT, CDR2 FQNNGV, per germline. CDR3 nucleotide sequence: TGTGCCAGCAGCCTGACTCAACGGACAGGTCGGACTGAAGCTTTCTTT. Residues: CASSLTQRTGRTEAFF. Filled out from reference TRBV11-2 and TRBJ1-1, the complete variable domain reads EAGVAQSPRYKIIEKRQSVAFWCNPISGHATLYWYQQILGQGPKLLIQFQNNGVVDDSQLPKDRFSAERLKGVDSTLKIQPAKLEDSAVYLCASSLTQRTGRTEAFFGQGTRLTVV.

The chain recombines TRBV7-9 with TRBJ1-1; D is uncertain. This CDR3 contains 14 residues. V was trimmed by 2 bases and J by 2 bases, leaving 9 bases between them. Germline V gene data show CDR1 as SEHNR and CDR2 as FQNEAQ (reference sequence). CDR3 amino acids: CASSLPGLNTEAFF. CDR3 DNA: TGTGCCAGCAGCTTACCAGGACTTAACACTGAAGCTTTCTTT.

This clonotype showed up many times. CDR3 bases: TGTGCCAGCAGGGGGGCGGGTACAGGGACGTACGAGCAGTACTTC. It encodes CASRGAGTGTYEQYF. The V gene is TRBV3-1, the J gene TRBJ2-7; weak D call: TRBD1 (6 bases). CDR3 length: 15 amino acids. Trimming took off 6 bases at V and 4 bases at J, with 19 bases between the two ends. The V gene's germline CDR1 is LGHDT and CDR2 YNNKEL (reference sequence).

This clonotype was seen at least ten times. CDR3 DNA sequence: TGTGCCAGCAGCCTCTTGACTAGCGGCGATACGCAGTATTTT. Its translation: CASSLLTSGDTQYF. The V gene is TRBV3-1, the J gene TRBJ2-3, with 9 bases fitting TRBD2. CDR3 length: 14 residues. V gave up 4 bases and J gave up 6 bases; unmatched junction bases: 5. Germline V gives CDR1 LGHDT, CDR2 YNNKEL (reference sequence).

This clonotype has just a few counts. This sequence joins TRBV27 and TRBJ1-2; possible D gene TRBD1, 6 bases. Per the germline V gene, CDR1 is MNHEY and CDR2 is SMNVEV (reference sequence). V gave up 3 bases and J gave up 4 bases, with 9 bases separating them. CDR3 length: 13 residues. Here the CDR3 reads CASSFRDTYGYTF. CDR3 sequence (DNA): TGTGCCAGCAGTTTCCGGGACACCTATGGCTACACCTTC.

This clonotype was detected ten times or more. The genes are TRBV12-3 or TRBV12-4 and TRBJ2-2; no firm D call. The ends were cut back, 6 bases at V and 7 bases at J, with 24 bases in the middle. The CDR3 totals 17 residues. The CDR3 spells CASSPVVVEGPGGELFF. The CDR3 DNA is TGTGCCAGCAGCCCTGTGGTGGTAGAAGGGCCGGGCGGGGAGCTGTTTTTT.

This clonotype was counted at least ten times. The chain has TRBV12-3 or TRBV12-4 and TRBJ1-4, with D tentatively TRBD1 (6 bases). Trimming cost V 6 bases and J 4 bases, with 15 bases left between them. The CDR3 length is 15 residues. The CDR3 nucleotides are TGTGCCAGCAGGTTTATTTGGACAGTTAATGAAAAACTGTTTTTT. Protein: CASRFIWTVNEKLFF.

This clonotype was observed at least ten times. The J gene is TRBJ2-3, the V gene TRBV13; no firm D call. The CDR3 sequence is 12 residues long. Trimming pared 5 bases from V and 5 bases from J, leaving 8 bases between. Germline values: CDR1 PRHDT, CDR2 FYEKMQ (reference sequence). The DNA for the CDR3 is TGTGCCAGCAGCCGCTCCGGAGATACGCAGTATTTT. This translates into CASSRSGDTQYF.